The 10 T cell receptor beta chains below all came from one sample that was sequenced in a study of blood T cell repertoires in COVID-19. The repertoire was sequenced with immunoSEQ multiplex PCR; TCRdb's copy has only in-frame clones and lacks some. This table has 95,000 to 130,000 clones, about nine tenths appearing once. The specimen sequenced was peripheral blood. The source of these receptors is a human donor with active COVID-19. The donor label of this sample is uncertain.

This chain connects TRBV5-1 to TRBJ2-1, with 7 bases matching TRBD1. CDR3 length: 15 residues. The V and J ends lost 4 bases and 3 bases, in that order; junction bases with no gene match: 7. Germline CDR1 reads SGHRS; CDR2 reads YFSETQ. The chain's CDR3 is CASSGRTGNYNEQFF. CDR3 nucleotides: TGCGCCAGCAGCGGGCGGACAGGTAACTACAATGAGCAGTTCTTC.

As for this clone: The identical CDR3 is also encoded by other nucleotide sequences in the sample. This chain links TRBV4-3 with TRBJ1-1, with TRBD1 as a possible D gene (5 bases). V gave up 0 bases and J gave up 6 bases, with 8 bases separating them. This CDR3 comprises 13 residues. Germline CDR1 reads LGHNA; CDR2 reads YSLEER. The CDR3 sequence: CASSQDSGAEAFF. The CDR3 DNA follows: TGCGCCAGCAGCCAAGATTCGGGGGCTGAAGCTTTCTTT.

The CDR3 bases are TGTGCCAGCAGTCCACGCCGGGACAGGGGTCCCTATAGCAATCAGCCCCAGCATTTT. This sequence encodes CASSPRRDRGPYSNQPQHF. The rearrangement joins TRBV28 to TRBJ1-5; 10 bases fit TRBD1. Germline V gene lookup returns CDR1 MDHEN and CDR2 SYDVKM. Trimming cost V 5 bases and J 0 bases; bases outside gene matches: 13. The CDR3 loop spans 19 amino acids.

V usage is TRBV7-8 and J usage is TRBJ2-3; D gene ambiguous. V lost 5 bases and J 3 bases, leaving 12 bases between the germline ends. Germline V gene lookup returns CDR1 SGHVS and CDR2 FQNEAQ. This CDR3 has 14 amino acids. The CDR3 spells CASSATAMTDTQYF. CDR3 DNA sequence: TGTGCCAGCAGCGCAACAGCTATGACAGATACGCAGTATTTT.

A few counts support this clone. The CDR3 sequence is CASSHSGTDAFF. CDR3 DNA sequence: TGTGCCAGTAGTCATTCCGGGACAGATGCTTTCTTT. The rearrangement uses TRBV19 and TRBJ1-1, with 7 bases that match TRBD1. This CDR3 region has 12 residues. CDR1 and CDR2 from the germline V gene are LNHDA and SQIVND (reference sequence). The ends lost 5 bases at V and 11 bases at J; junction bases unmatched: 8.

V gene TRBV4-3 combines with J gene TRBJ2-3; TRBD2 matches at 8 bases. The CDR3 is 16 amino acids. Germline V gene lookup returns CDR1 LGHNA and CDR2 YSLEER. The V gene end was trimmed by 0 bases and the J gene end by 2 bases; junction bases not matched to a gene: 4. CDR3 nucleotide sequence: TGCGCCAGCAGCCAAGACCGGGGGGGATCCACAGATACGCAGTATTTT. Protein: CASSQDRGGSTDTQYF.

V and J are TRBV4-3 and TRBJ2-7; 7 bases line up with TRBD1. With V trimmed by 1 base and J by 3 bases, 3 bases remained unmatched. The V gene's germline CDR1 is LGHNA and CDR2 YSLEER. This CDR3 is built from 14 residues. The CDR3 DNA reads as TGCGCCAGCAGCCAAGTCAGGGGGATCTACGAGCAGTACTTC. Protein sequence: CASSQVRGIYEQYF.

The CDR3 region has the DNA TGTGCCAGCTCTCCGGCGGAGAACACCGGGGAGCTGTTTTTT. This codes for CASSPAENTGELFF. The rearrangement links TRBV18 to TRBJ2-2; D ambiguous. The ends were cut back, 6 bases at V and 1 base at J, with 9 bases in the middle. The germline V gene has CDR1 KGHSH and CDR2 LQKENI. The length of the CDR3 is 14 residues.

V gene TRBV6-5 combines with J gene TRBJ2-7, with D tentatively TRBD1 (6 bases). Trimming took off 6 bases at V and 0 bases at J, with 15 bases between the two ends. The germline V gene encodes CDR1 MNHEY and CDR2 SVGAGI. This CDR3 contains 15 residues. The CDR3 bases are TGTGCCAGCAGGAAAAGGACAGACAGCTCCTACGAGCAGTACTTC. It is translated as CASRKRTDSSYEQYF.

The V gene is TRBV29-1, the J gene TRBJ1-2, with 9 bases identical to TRBD1. The CDR3 totals 15 residues. Germline-derived CDR1 and CDR2 are SQVTM and ANQGSEA. V lost 6 bases and J lost 3; bases outside the gene matches: 11. CDR3 nucleotides: TGCAGCGTCGCGAGATGGGACAGGGAGGACTATGGCTACACCTTC. Encoded protein: CSVARWDREDYGYTF.